This T cell receptor beta chain was sequenced during a study of T-cell memory formation after mild COVID-19. TCRdb called the 5' RACE reads again in MiXCR, with one record for every CDR3 protein. The sample lists about 500,000 distinct CDR3 sequences, roughly 22% occurring once. This CDR3 is built from 14 residues. The V end lost 5 bases, the J end lost 7 bases, and 17 bases lay between the germline ends. The rearrangement joins TRBV12-3 or TRBV12-4 to TRBJ1-2; D is perhaps TRBD1 (5 bases). The TCR was taken from an adult woman who had mild COVID-19 (a few samples of this study predate the infection). Cell type and time point are not known. The sequenced sample was PBMCs or a T cell subset sorted from them (not recorded which). This CDR3 is CASSLIRGMGGYTF. The CDR3 DNA follows: TGTGCCAGCAGTCTGATCCGGGGGATGGGTGGCTACACCTTC.